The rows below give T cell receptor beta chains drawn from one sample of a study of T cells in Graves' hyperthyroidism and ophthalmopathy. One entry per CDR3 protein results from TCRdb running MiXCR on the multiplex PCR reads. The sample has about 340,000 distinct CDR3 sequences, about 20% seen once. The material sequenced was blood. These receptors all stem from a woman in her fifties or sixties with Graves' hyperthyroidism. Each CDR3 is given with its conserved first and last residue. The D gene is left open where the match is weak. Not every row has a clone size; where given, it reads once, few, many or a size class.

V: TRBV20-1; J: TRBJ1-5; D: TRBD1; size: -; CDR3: CSASMGQGPNQPQHF; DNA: TGCAGTGCTAGTATGGGACAGGGCCCCAATCAGCCCCAGCATTTT
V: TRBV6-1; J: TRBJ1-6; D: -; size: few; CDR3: CASSEGTIISPLHF; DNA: TGTGCCAGCAGTGAAGGGACAATAATTTCACCCCTCCACTTT
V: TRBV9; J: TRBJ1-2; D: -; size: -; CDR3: CASSAEPGSIPYGYTF; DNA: TGTGCCAGCAGCGCCGAGCCGGGAAGCATACCCTATGGCTACACCTTC
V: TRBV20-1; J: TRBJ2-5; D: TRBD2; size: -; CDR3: CSALLTSGAQETQYF; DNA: TGCAGTGCTCTATTGACTAGCGGGGCCCAAGAGACCCAGTACTTC
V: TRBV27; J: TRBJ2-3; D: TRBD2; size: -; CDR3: CASSSRGGSSTDTQYF; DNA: TGTGCCAGCAGTTCTCGGGGGGGCTCTAGCACAGATACGCAGTATTTT
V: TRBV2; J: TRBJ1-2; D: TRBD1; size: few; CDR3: CASSLGQGEHGYTF; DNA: TGTGCCAGCAGTTTGGGACAGGGGGAGCATGGCTACACCTTC
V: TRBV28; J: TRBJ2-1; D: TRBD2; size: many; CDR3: CASRKAGVDEQFF; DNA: TGTGCCAGCAGAAAAGCGGGAGTGGATGAGCAGTTCTTC
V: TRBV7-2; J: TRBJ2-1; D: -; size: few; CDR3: CASSPLANPNEQFF; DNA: TGTGCCAGCAGCCCGCTAGCAAACCCCAATGAGCAGTTCTTC
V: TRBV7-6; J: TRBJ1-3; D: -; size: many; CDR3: CASSLGSRSSGNTIYF; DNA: TGTGCCAGCAGTCTAGGATCGCGGTCCTCTGGAAACACCATATATTTT
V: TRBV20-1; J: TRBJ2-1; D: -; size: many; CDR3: CSARDTVGNEQFF; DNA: TGCAGTGCTAGAGATACAGTGGGCAATGAGCAGTTCTTC
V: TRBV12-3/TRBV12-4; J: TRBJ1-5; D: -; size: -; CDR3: CASSSGPNVRPQHF; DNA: TGTGCCAGCAGTTCGGGACCGAACGTTAGGCCCCAGCATTTT
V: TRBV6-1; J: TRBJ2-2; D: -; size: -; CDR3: CASSPTKGSGELFF; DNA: TGTGCCAGCAGTCCCACCAAGGGCTCCGGGGAGCTGTTTTTT
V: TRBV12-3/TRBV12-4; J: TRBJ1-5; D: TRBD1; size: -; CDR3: CASSLYSGTGSNQPQHF; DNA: TGTGCCAGCAGTTTATATTCCGGGACAGGGTCGAATCAGCCCCAGCATTTT
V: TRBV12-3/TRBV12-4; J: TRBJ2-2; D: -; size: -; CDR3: CASSFLQLNTGELFF; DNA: TGTGCCAGCAGTTTCTTACAGCTTAACACCGGGGAGCTGTTTTTT
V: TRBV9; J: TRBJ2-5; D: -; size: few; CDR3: CASSPGGLQETQYF; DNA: TGTGCCAGCAGTCCAGGGGGACTACAAGAGACCCAGTACTTC
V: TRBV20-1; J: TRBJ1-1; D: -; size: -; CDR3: CSARRGVRDTEAFF; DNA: TGCAGTGCTAGAAGGGGGGTTAGGGACACTGAAGCTTTCTTT
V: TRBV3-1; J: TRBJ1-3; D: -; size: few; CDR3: CASSQAHGNTIYF; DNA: TGTGCCAGCAGCCAAGCCCATGGAAACACCATATATTTT
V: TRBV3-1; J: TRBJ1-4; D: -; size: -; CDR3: CASSPVTTNEKLFF; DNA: TGTGCCAGCAGCCCCGTAACGACTAATGAAAAACTGTTTTTT
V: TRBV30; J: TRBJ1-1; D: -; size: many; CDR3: CAWSKGSHTEAFF; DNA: TGTGCCTGGAGTAAGGGAAGTCACACTGAAGCTTTCTTT
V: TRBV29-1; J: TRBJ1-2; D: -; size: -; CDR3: CSVDSDIYGYTF; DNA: TGCAGCGTGGATTCGGACATTTATGGCTACACCTTC
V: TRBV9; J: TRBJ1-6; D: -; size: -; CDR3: CASSPAAGNYNSPLHF; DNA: TGTGCCAGCAGCCCCGCGGCCGGCAACTATAATTCACCCCTCCACTTT
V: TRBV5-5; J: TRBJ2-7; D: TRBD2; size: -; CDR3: CASSFSGGLYEQYF; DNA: TGTGCCAGCAGCTTTTCGGGGGGTTTGTACGAGCAGTACTTC
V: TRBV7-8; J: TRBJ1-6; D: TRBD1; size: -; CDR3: CASSSRQGVSNSPLHF; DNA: TGTGCCAGCAGCTCGAGACAGGGTGTTAGCAATTCACCCCTCCACTTT
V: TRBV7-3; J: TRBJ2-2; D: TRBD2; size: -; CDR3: CASSLMGLQTGELFF; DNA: TGTGCCAGCAGCTTAATGGGACTACAGACCGGGGAGCTGTTTTTT
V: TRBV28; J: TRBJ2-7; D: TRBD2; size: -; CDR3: CASRPRNGREVYEQYF; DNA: TGTGCCAGCAGACCCCGTAACGGACGGGAGGTTTACGAGCAGTACTTC
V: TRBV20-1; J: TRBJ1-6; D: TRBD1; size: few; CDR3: CSAPGGTGVDSPLHF; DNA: TGCAGTGCTCCTGGGGGGACAGGGGTGGATTCACCCCTCCACTTT
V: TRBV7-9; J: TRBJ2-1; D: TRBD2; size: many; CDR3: CASSLGSRLLADNEQFF; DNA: TGTGCCAGCAGCTTAGGCTCTCGATTGCTAGCGGACAATGAGCAGTTCTTC
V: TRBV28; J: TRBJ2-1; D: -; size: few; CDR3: CASSPDPASNEQFF; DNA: TGTGCCAGCAGCCCGGACCCGGCCAGCAATGAGCAGTTCTTC
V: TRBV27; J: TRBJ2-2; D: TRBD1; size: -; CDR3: CASSSQGAGIGELFF; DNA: TGTGCCAGCAGTTCTCAGGGGGCTGGTATCGGGGAGCTGTTTTTT
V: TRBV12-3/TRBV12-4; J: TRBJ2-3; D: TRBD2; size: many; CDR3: CASSRGLAGPTTQYF; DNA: TGTGCCAGCAGTCGAGGACTAGCGGGACCAACTACGCAGTATTTT
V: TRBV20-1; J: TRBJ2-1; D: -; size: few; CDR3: CSARLRGPNEQFF; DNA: TGCAGTGCTAGGCTGCGGGGACCCAATGAGCAGTTCTTC
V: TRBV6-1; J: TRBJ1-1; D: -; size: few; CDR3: CASSKWTEPRRTKAFF; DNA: TGTGCCAGCAGTAAGTGGACAGAACCAAGGAGAACCAAAGCTTTCTTT
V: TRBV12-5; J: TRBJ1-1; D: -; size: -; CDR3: CASGLTYTEAFF; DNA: TGTGCTAGTGGTTTGACCTACACTGAAGCTTTCTTT
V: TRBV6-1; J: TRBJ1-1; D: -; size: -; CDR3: CASSPRTLGTEAFF; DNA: TGTGCCAGCAGTCCCAGGACGTTGGGGACTGAAGCTTTCTTT
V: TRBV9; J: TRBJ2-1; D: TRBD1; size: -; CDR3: CASSTLTGVDEQFF; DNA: TGTGCCAGCAGCACACTGACAGGGGTGGATGAGCAGTTCTTC
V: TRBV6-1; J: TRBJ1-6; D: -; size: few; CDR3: CASSQPGLTNSPLHF; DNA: TGTGCCAGCAGTCAACCGGGACTCACTAATTCACCCCTCCACTTT
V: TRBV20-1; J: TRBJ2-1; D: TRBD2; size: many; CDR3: CSANGLAGVWGEQFF; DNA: TGCAGTGCTAACGGACTAGCGGGAGTTTGGGGTGAGCAGTTCTTC
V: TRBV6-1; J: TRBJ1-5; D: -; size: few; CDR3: CASSTGGVYSNQPQHF; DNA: TGTGCCAGCAGTACTGGGGGAGTTTATAGCAATCAGCCCCAGCATTTT
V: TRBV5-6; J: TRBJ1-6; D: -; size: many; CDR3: CASSLGAQNSPLHF; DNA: TGTGCCAGCAGCCTGGGGGCCCAGAATTCACCCCTCCACTTT
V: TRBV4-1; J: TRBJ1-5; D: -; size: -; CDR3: CASSQVSGNNQPQHF; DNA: TGCGCCAGCAGCCAAGTGTCAGGGAACAATCAGCCCCAGCATTTT
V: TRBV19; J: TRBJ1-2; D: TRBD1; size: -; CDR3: CASRRTGQDYGYTF; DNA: TGTGCCAGTCGACGGACAGGGCAGGATTATGGCTACACCTTC
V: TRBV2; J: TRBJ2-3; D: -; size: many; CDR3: CASSEAAPDTQYF; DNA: TGTGCCAGCAGTGAAGCGGCGCCGGACACGCAGTATTTT
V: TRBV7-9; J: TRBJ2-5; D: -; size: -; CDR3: CASSFLTGEGETQYF; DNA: TGTGCCAGCAGCTTCCTGACAGGGGAGGGGGAGACCCAGTACTTC
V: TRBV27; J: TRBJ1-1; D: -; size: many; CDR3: CASSFDWGSANTEAFF; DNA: TGTGCCAGCAGTTTTGATTGGGGGTCGGCGAACACTGAAGCTTTCTTT
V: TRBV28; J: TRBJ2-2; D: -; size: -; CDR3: CASSGLGLELFF; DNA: TGTGCCAGCAGCGGTCTGGGACTTGAGCTGTTTTTT
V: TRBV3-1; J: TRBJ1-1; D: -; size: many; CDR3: CASSQVITEAFF; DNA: TGTGCCAGCAGCCAAGTAATCACTGAAGCTTTCTTT
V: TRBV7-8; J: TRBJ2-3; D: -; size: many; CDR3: CASSPATFPTDTQYF; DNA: TGTGCCAGCAGCCCAGCGACTTTCCCCACAGATACGCAGTATTTT
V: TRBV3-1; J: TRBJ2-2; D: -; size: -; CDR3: CASSQDGISVNTGELFF; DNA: TGTGCCAGCAGCCAAGACGGGATTAGCGTGAACACCGGGGAGCTGTTTTTT
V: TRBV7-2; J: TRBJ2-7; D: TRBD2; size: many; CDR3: CASSLDSTSANYEQYF; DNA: TGTGCCAGCAGCTTAGATTCGACTAGCGCGAACTACGAGCAGTACTTC
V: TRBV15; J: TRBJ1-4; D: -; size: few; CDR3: CATSDRGPNEKLFF; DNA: TGTGCCACCAGCGACCGGGGTCCGAATGAAAAACTGTTTTTT
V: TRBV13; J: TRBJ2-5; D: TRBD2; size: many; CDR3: CASSPKPGLAGGRETQYF; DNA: TGTGCCAGCAGCCCAAAACCGGGACTAGCGGGGGGGCGTGAGACCCAGTACTTC
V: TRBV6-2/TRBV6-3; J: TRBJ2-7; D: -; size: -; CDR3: CASGRLSGVEQYF; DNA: TGTGCCAGCGGACGCTTGAGCGGCGTCGAGCAGTACTTC
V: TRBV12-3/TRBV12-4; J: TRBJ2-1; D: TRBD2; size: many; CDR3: CASSSTGTSGRSYNEQFF; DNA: TGTGCCAGCAGTTCCACCGGGACTAGCGGAAGGTCCTACAATGAGCAGTTCTTC
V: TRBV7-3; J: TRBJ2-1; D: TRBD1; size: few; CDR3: CASSFGTGLGQGDNEQFF; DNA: TGTGCCAGCAGCTTCGGGACCGGGTTGGGACAGGGGGACAATGAGCAGTTCTTC